This record concerns one TCR beta chain sequence. Its antigen is not known. Measured with immunoSEQ multiplex PCR; TCRdb has only the in-frame clones, and not every one. Of 40,000 to 55,000 clones listed, about nine tenths were seen once; the top ten hold under 30%. The sample originates from a study of OX40 agonist ivuxolimab in advanced cancers. The overall study: The study gave patients intravenous ivuxolimab at 0.01 to 10 mg/kg every 2 weeks. Regarding the study as a whole: Doses of 0.1 to 3.0 mg/kg were accompanied by clonal expansion of CD4+ and CD8+ blood T cells by week 6.

Between the trimmed V and J ends, which lost 6 bases and 2 bases, there was a span of 8 bases. Germline CDR1 reads MDHEN; CDR2 reads SYDVKM. This CDR3 is 12 amino acids long. The chain has TRBV28 and TRBJ2-7; D not resolved. This material consisted of CD4+ or CD8+ T cells sorted from blood, taken in a trial of the OX40 agonist ivuxolimab. The TCR originated in an adult with an advanced solid tumor such as melanoma, head and neck, liver or kidney cancer. The CDR3 protein is CASRRQAYEQYF. CDR3 coding DNA: TGTGCCAGCAGAAGACAAGCCTACGAGCAGTACTTC. The whole variable domain, remainder taken from reference TRBV28 and TRBJ2-7, is DVKVTQSSRYLVKRTGEKVFLECVQDMDHENMFWYRQDPGLGLRLIYFSYDVKMKEKGDIPEGYSVSREKKERFSLILESASTNQTSMYLCASRRQAYEQYFGPGTRLTVT.